Below are 30 T cell receptor beta chains sequenced from a single sample in a study of shared clonotypes between healthy human individuals. Measured with immunoSEQ multiplex PCR; TCRdb has only the in-frame clones, and not every one. Of approximately 2.4 million clones detected, 90% to 96% appear once; the ten largest clones hold less than 0.15%. Material for sequencing was naive CD4+ T cells sorted from blood. Subset denoted: CD45RA+ positively selected. These TCRs come from a man in his late teens or twenties in good health.

The rearrangement uses TRBV10-3 and TRBJ1-1; D is possibly TRBD1 (6 bases). From germline, CDR1 is ENHRY and CDR2 SYGVKD. Trimming took off 7 bases at V and 9 bases at J, with 18 bases between the two ends. The CDR3 contains 13 residues. The CDR3 region has the DNA TGTGCCATCACTCAAGGGGGTCAGTCTAAAGCTTTCTTT. Encoded protein: CAITQGGQSKAFF.

As to this clone: Different DNA sequences within this sample yield the same CDR3. V usage is TRBV2 and J usage is TRBJ2-7; 7 bases are shared with TRBD1. V shed 4 bases, J shed 4 bases, and the junction held 1 base outside the gene matches. Germline CDR1 reads SNHLY; CDR2 reads FYNNEI. This CDR3 is built from 12 residues. Here the CDR3 reads CASSGTGYEQYF. The DNA for the CDR3 is TGTGCCAGCAGTGGGACAGGTTACGAGCAGTACTTC. The full variable domain, with the rest looked up from reference TRBV2 and TRBJ2-7, is EPEVTQTPSHQVTQMGQEVILRCVPISNHLYFYWYRQILGQKVEFLVSFYNNEISEKSEIFDDQFSVERPDGSNFTLKIRSTKLEDSAMYFCASSGTGYEQYFGPGTRLTVT.

J is TRBJ2-2 and V is TRBV10-2; 9 bases align to TRBD1. J lost 5 bases, V lost 6 bases, and 13 bases had no gene match. CDR3 size: 17 residues. Germline CDR1 and CDR2: WSHSY and SAAADI. CDR3 loop: CASSPGQGLQSTGELFF. As DNA, the CDR3 is TGCGCCAGCAGCCCGGGACAGGGTCTCCAGTCTACCGGGGAGCTGTTTTTT.

The chain couples TRBV5-1 to TRBJ1-2, with D possibly TRBD1 on 5 matching bases. With 0 bases removed from V and 6 bases from J, the gap between germline ends came to 15 bases. This CDR3 has 15 residues. Germline V CDR1 and CDR2: SGHRS, YFSETQ. DNA of the CDR3: TGCGCCAGCAGCTTGGCCCGGGGACTGGCAGATGGCTACACCTTC. This translates into CASSLARGLADGYTF.

This clone occurred once. This chain links TRBV4-2 with TRBJ2-7; TRBD1 aligns across 7 bases. Germline V gives CDR1 LGHNA, CDR2 YNFKEQ. The CDR3 totals 16 residues. V shed 4 bases and J 3 bases; nucleotides not matched to a gene: 12. The CDR3 DNA reads as TGTGCCAGCAGCCCCGAACCGGGACAGTGGGACTACGAGCAGTACTTC. It encodes CASSPEPGQWDYEQYF.

The J gene is TRBJ2-6, the V gene TRBV6-1; D is uncertain. This CDR3 has 15 residues. Germline values: CDR1 MNHNS, CDR2 SASEGT. The V end lost 4 bases, the J end lost 3 bases, and 10 bases lay between the germline ends. The CDR3 nucleotides are TGTGCCAGCAGTGTAACGCTGAGTGGGGCCAACGTCCTGACTTTC. It encodes CASSVTLSGANVLTF.

V gene TRBV6-1 combines with J gene TRBJ1-4, with 8 positions matching TRBD1. The V gene end was trimmed by 4 bases and the J gene end by 4 bases; junction bases not matched to a gene: 8. The germline V gene encodes CDR1 MNHNS and CDR2 SASEGT. The CDR3 is 16 amino acids. This chain's CDR3 is CASSVNPGGLNEKLFF. CDR3 DNA sequence: TGTGCCAGCAGTGTTAACCCAGGGGGCCTTAATGAAAAACTGTTTTTT.

The rearrangement links TRBV27 to TRBJ1-1; unclear D gene. The germline V gene encodes CDR1 MNHEY and CDR2 SMNVEV (reference sequence). Trimming removed 5 bases from V and 11 bases from J, with 15 bases in between. The length of the CDR3 is 12 residues. The CDR3 DNA reads TGTGCCAGCAGTGGTTTTCGGGGTTCGGCTTTCTTT. Its translation is CASSGFRGSAFF.

V is TRBV12-5 and J is TRBJ2-5, with D tentatively TRBD1 (6 bases). Germline CDR1 LGHNT, CDR2 FRNRAP. This CDR3 region has 16 residues. V lost 1 base and J lost 5, with 17 bases in between. The CDR3 is CASGLGAVAGAETQYF. The CDR3 DNA reads as TGTGCTAGTGGTTTGGGTGCCGTGGCAGGGGCGGAGACCCAGTACTTC. Drawing the rest from reference TRBV12-5 and TRBJ2-5, the complete variable domain is DARVTQTPRHKVTEMGQEVTMRCQPILGHNTVFWYRQTMMQGLELLAYFRNRAPLDDSGMPKDRFSAEMPDATLATLKIQPSEPRDSAVYFCASGLGAVAGAETQYFGPGTRLLVL.

The V call is TRBV30, the J call TRBJ1-2; D ambiguous. V lost 4 bases and J lost 2, with 11 bases in between. Germline V gene sequence: CDR1 GTSNPN, CDR2 SVGIG (reference sequence). The CDR3 totals 13 residues. The CDR3 region is CAWIRDLNYGYTF. CDR3 in DNA: TGTGCCTGGATTCGTGACCTGAACTATGGCTACACCTTC. Full variable domain (remainder filled in from reference TRBV30 and TRBJ1-2): SQTIHQWPATLVQPVGSPLSLECTVEGTSNPNLYWYRQAAGRGLQLLFYSVGIGQISSEVPQNLSASRPQDRQFILSSKKLLLSDSGFYLCAWIRDLNYGYTFGSGTRLTVV.

The V gene is TRBV6-1, the J gene TRBJ2-1, with a tentative D call TRBD1 (6 bases). This CDR3 is built from 14 residues. The germline V gene encodes CDR1 MNHNS and CDR2 SASEGT. The V and J ends lost 3 bases and 4 bases respectively, with 10 bases between them. The CDR3 region is CASSDQDRYNEQFF. CDR3 DNA sequence: TGTGCCAGCAGTGACCAGGACAGATACAATGAGCAGTTCTTC.

V and J are TRBV6-5 and TRBJ2-7; weak D call: TRBD2 (5 bases). The CDR3 consists of 16 residues. The ends were cut back, 0 bases at V and 2 bases at J, with 14 bases in the middle. CDR1 MNHEY and CDR2 SVGAGI come from the germline V gene. The CDR3 nucleotides are TGTGCCAGCAGTTACTCATTTCGGACGGGAACCTACGAGCAGTACTTC. Residues: CASSYSFRTGTYEQYF.

Regarding this clone: The same CDR3 is also encoded by other DNA sequences in this sample. The J gene is TRBJ2-5, the V gene TRBV18; D call uncertain. This CDR3 is 13 amino acids long. V was clipped by 4 bases and J by 5 bases, with 11 bases between them. CDR1 and CDR2 from the germline V gene are KGHSH and LQKENI. CDR3 nucleotide sequence: TGTGCCAGCTCACAGACAACCGGGGAGACCCAGTACTTC. Its translation is CASSQTTGETQYF.

The chain carries TRBV5-1 and TRBJ2-7; TRBD1 matches 9 bases. The length of the CDR3 is 13 residues. Germline CDR1 reads SGHRS; CDR2 reads YFSETQ. V lost 1 base, J lost 6 bases, and 2 bases stayed unmatched. CDR3 loop: CASSLRTGVEQYF. The CDR3 DNA is TGCGCCAGCAGCTTGCGGACAGGGGTCGAGCAGTACTTC.

This clone appeared once. This chain links TRBV6-1 with TRBJ1-2; D gene unclear. The CDR3 is 12 residues long. V shed 9 bases and J shed 4 bases, with 12 bases lying between them. The germline V gene has CDR1 MNHNS and CDR2 SASEGT. For the CDR3, the DNA is TGTGCCAGTAAGGAGAACCCCTATGGCTACACCTTC. Protein product: CASKENPYGYTF.

This clone is a singleton in its sample. The V call is TRBV27, the J call TRBJ1-2; D is unclear. The CDR3 runs to 14 residues. Germline loops: CDR1 MNHEY, CDR2 SMNVEV (reference sequence). V lost 4 bases and J 4 bases, leaving 13 bases between the germline ends. In nucleotides, the CDR3 is TGTGCCAGCAGTTGGGCAGCAATTGGCTATGGCTACACCTTC. Protein product: CASSWAAIGYGYTF.

The chain joins TRBV7-9 to TRBJ2-1, with 7 bases aligning to TRBD1. Germline-derived CDR1 and CDR2 are SEHNR and FQNEAQ (reference sequence). Germline trimming cut 3 bases from V and 4 bases from J; bases unmatched to any gene: 9. This CDR3 contains 16 residues. The CDR3 loop reads CASSLGAKGAYNEQFF. DNA for the CDR3: TGTGCCAGCAGCTTGGGGGCGAAGGGGGCATACAATGAGCAGTTCTTC.

This clone turned up a few times. The CDR3 here is CASSYRGVRGYTF. CDR3 DNA: TGTGCCAGCAGTTACAGGGGTGTCCGTGGCTACACCTTC. The chain uses TRBV6-5 and TRBJ1-2, with D perhaps matching TRBD1 (5 bases). CDR3 length: 13 residues. Trimming left V 2 bases short and J 7 bases short, with 11 bases between. Germline-derived CDR1 and CDR2 are MNHEY and SVGAGI.

The chain uses TRBV6-1 and TRBJ1-1, with a weak D call TRBD1 (5 bases). The CDR3 length is 14 residues. V was clipped by 5 bases and J by 1 base, with 11 bases between them. The germline gives CDR1 MNHNS, CDR2 SASEGT. The CDR3 loop is CASSWGAGNTEAFF. CDR3 DNA sequence: TGTGCCAGCAGTTGGGGCGCCGGGAACACTGAAGCTTTCTTT.

The chain uses TRBV7-6 and TRBJ2-5, with TRBD1 matching over 8 bases. CDR3 size: 14 residues. Unmatched junction bases numbered 12, after V lost 6 bases and J lost 9 bases. Germline values: CDR1 SGHVS, CDR2 FNYEAQ. CDR3 sequence reads: CASSPGTGLTPQYF. Written as DNA, the CDR3 is TGTGCCAGCAGTCCCGGGACAGGTCTTACGCCCCAGTACTTC. The full variable domain, in which reference TRBV7-6 and TRBJ2-5 provide the parts outside the CDR3, is GAGVSQSPRYKVTKRGQDVALRCDPISGHVSLYWYRQALGQGPEFLTYFNYEAQQDKSGLPNDRFSAERPEGSISTLTIQRTEQRDSAMYRCASSPGTGLTPQYFGPGTRLLVL.

The chain joins TRBV6-1 to TRBJ1-5; 11 bases are shared with TRBD1. V shed 11 bases, J shed 6 bases, and the junction held 6 bases outside the gene matches. This CDR3 contains 13 residues. The germline CDR1 and CDR2 sequences are MNHNS and SASEGT. CDR3 loop: CAGGQGAGQPQHF. The CDR3 DNA reads as TGTGCCGGAGGACAGGGGGCTGGTCAGCCCCAGCATTTT.

The chain is built from TRBV6-1 and TRBJ1-1, with D unclear. The germline gives CDR1 MNHNS, CDR2 SASEGT. The ends were cut back, 8 bases at V and 6 bases at J, with 13 bases in the middle. CDR3 size: 12 residues. The CDR3 DNA is TGTGCCAGCGGGTACATTTGGGCTGAAGCTTTCTTT. Translated: CASGYIWAEAFF.

The rearrangement joins TRBV18 to TRBJ1-5; TRBD1 matches 7 bases. After removal of 5 bases from V and 6 bases from J, the junction contained 7 bases not matched to a gene. The length of the CDR3 is 14 residues. Germline loops: CDR1 KGHSH, CDR2 LQKENI. The CDR3 region is CASSTTGSPQPQHF. The CDR3 DNA reads as TGTGCCAGCTCAACGACAGGGAGTCCTCAGCCCCAGCATTTT.

Written as DNA, the CDR3 is TGTGCCACCAAGGGGCAGGGGAGCAATGAGCAGTTCTTC. Protein sequence: CATKGQGSNEQFF. This chain joins TRBV2 and TRBJ2-1; D possibly corresponds to TRBD1 (6 bases). Germline lookup yields CDR1 SNHLY and CDR2 FYNNEI. The CDR3 covers 13 residues. V was trimmed by 10 bases and J by 6 bases, leaving 16 bases between them.

On this clone itself: The same CDR3 can be traced to other DNA sequences in this sample. The rearrangement uses TRBV18 and TRBJ1-1; no definite D call. V gave up 2 bases and J gave up 2 bases, with 6 bases separating them. This CDR3 region has 13 residues. Germline CDR1 is KGHSH and CDR2 is LQKENI. CDR3 sequence reads: CASSPSANTEAFF. For the CDR3, the DNA is TGTGCCAGCTCACCATCGGCTAACACTGAAGCTTTCTTT.

Regarding this clone: The same CDR3 can be traced to other DNA sequences in this sample. The chain couples TRBV18 to TRBJ2-5; no clear D. Trimming cost V 3 bases and J 5 bases, with 10 bases left between them. Germline values: CDR1 KGHSH, CDR2 LQKENI. The CDR3 length is 13 residues. The CDR3 region is CASSPGIEETQYF. DNA of the CDR3: TGTGCCAGCTCACCGGGTATTGAGGAGACCCAGTACTTC.

V gene TRBV7-8 combines with J gene TRBJ2-7, with D perhaps matching TRBD2 (6 bases). Germline-derived CDR1 and CDR2 are SGHVS and FQNEAQ. The CDR3 has 15 amino acids. Trimming took 2 bases from V and 7 from J, leaving 18 bases between them. CDR3 DNA: TGTGCCAGCAGCTTACAGCTAGCGCAGGCGGGGGAGCAGTACTTC. Translation: CASSLQLAQAGEQYF.

The CDR3 DNA reads as TGCAGCGTTGAAGACCTCCGGGCCTCGAATACGCAGTATTTT. The encoded protein is CSVEDLRASNTQYF. The chain recombines TRBV29-1 with TRBJ2-3; D is unclear. The V end was cut by 0 bases, the J end by 7 bases, with 14 bases between. The CDR3 sequence is 14 residues long. Germline values: CDR1 SQVTM, CDR2 ANQGSEA.

The chain employs TRBV28 and TRBJ2-6, with no clear D. This CDR3 contains 13 residues. The ends were cut back, 5 bases at V and 0 bases at J, with 2 bases in the middle. Per the germline V gene, CDR1 is MDHEN and CDR2 is SYDVKM. CDR3 nucleotides: TGTGCCAGCAGTGTCTCTGGGGCCAACGTCCTGACTTTC. This encodes CASSVSGANVLTF.

The V call is TRBV5-1, the J call TRBJ2-3; the D gene is possibly TRBD1 (6 bases). Germline V gives CDR1 SGHRS, CDR2 YFSETQ. The CDR3 is 14 residues long. With 3 bases removed from V and 6 bases from J, the gap between germline ends came to 14 bases. For the CDR3, the DNA is TGCGCCAGCAGCTCAAGCGGCACAGGGGATACGCAGTATTTT. This sequence encodes CASSSSGTGDTQYF.